Below are 11 T cell receptor beta chains sequenced from a single sample in a study of cytomegalovirus exposure and HLA in healthy donors. The PCR used 60 Vbeta and 13 Jbeta primers. Only in-frame clones appear in the TCRdb table, and some are missing; sequencing was by immunoSEQ multiplex PCR. The sample lists 150,000 to 200,000 clones, around 77% occurring once. Sequencing input: PBMCs. The receptors were sampled from a woman in her twenties or thirties in good health and CMV-seronegative.

The chain has TRBV6-1 and TRBJ2-7; no definite D call. The CDR3 is 13 residues long. V lost 7 bases and J 0 bases, leaving 10 bases between the germline ends. Germline V gene data show CDR1 as MNHNS and CDR2 as SASEGT. CDR3 in amino acids: CASNLLYSYEQYF. As DNA, the CDR3 is TGTGCCAGCAATTTATTATACTCCTACGAGCAGTACTTC.

V is TRBV5-8 and J is TRBJ2-1, with D perhaps matching TRBD2 (6 bases). Deletions cut 3 bases from V and 8 bases from J, with 18 bases between. The CDR3 is 15 amino acids. Germline lookup yields CDR1 SGHTS and CDR2 YDEGEE. DNA for the CDR3: TGTGCCAGCAGCTCCCCCTTGCGGGGTATCCATGAGCAGTTCTTC. It is translated as CASSSPLRGIHEQFF.

This sequence joins TRBV12-5 and TRBJ2-5; possibly TRBD1 for D (6 bases). The germline V and J ends were trimmed by 1 base and 3 bases, with 12 bases remaining between them. This CDR3 spans 15 amino acids. Germline V CDR1 and CDR2: LGHNT, FRNRAP. The CDR3 reads CASGLGLGAEETQYF. As DNA, the CDR3 is TGTGCTAGTGGTTTGGGTTTGGGGGCCGAAGAGACCCAGTACTTC.

The chain couples TRBV27 to TRBJ1-1; 7 nucleotides match TRBD1. Trimming cost V 7 bases and J 7 bases; bases outside gene matches: 12. The CDR3 spans 14 residues. CDR1 and CDR2 from the germline V gene are MNHEY and SMNVEV (reference sequence). CDR3 DNA sequence: TGTGCCAGCACCAAACGACAGGGCGTAGGTGAAGCTTTCTTT. This encodes CASTKRQGVGEAFF.

V usage is TRBV2 and J usage is TRBJ1-1; D remains unclear. Trimming stripped 5 bases from V and 3 bases from J, with 7 bases between. The germline gives CDR1 SNHLY, CDR2 FYNNEI. The CDR3 contains 12 residues. The CDR3 region has the DNA TGTGCCAGCAGTCCAGTGTACACTGAAGCTTTCTTT. This gives the protein CASSPVYTEAFF.

The chain carries TRBV7-9 and TRBJ1-6; D is possibly TRBD1 (6 bases). V dropped 1 base and J dropped 5 bases, with 6 bases sitting between them. The CDR3 has 14 amino acids. The germline V gene encodes CDR1 SEHNR and CDR2 FQNEAQ (reference sequence). The CDR3 nucleotides are TGTGCCAGCAGCTTAGACAGGGATAATTCACCCCTCCACTTT. It codes for CASSLDRDNSPLHF. Together with reference TRBV7-9 and TRBJ1-6, the CDR3 gives the full variable domain: DTGVSQNPRHKITKRGQNVTFRCDPISEHNRLYWYRQTLGQGPEFLTYFQNEAQLEKSRLLSDRFSAERPKGSFSTLEIQRTEQGDSAMYLCASSLDRDNSPLHFGNGTRLTVT.

In its sample, this clone was seen once. This sequence joins TRBV18 and TRBJ2-2; 8 bases line up with TRBD1. The germline CDR1 and CDR2 sequences are KGHSH and LQKENI. V lost 5 bases to trimming and J lost 2 bases; unmatched junction nucleotides: 4. The CDR3 length is 15 residues. Written as DNA, the CDR3 is TGTGCCAGCTCATACGGGACAGGAAACACCGGGGAGCTGTTTTTT. It specifies CASSYGTGNTGELFF.

This sequence joins TRBV5-1 and TRBJ2-7, with 9 bases fitting TRBD1. V was clipped by 4 bases and J by 7 bases; unmatched bases: 6. CDR3 length: 13 amino acids. From germline, CDR1 is SGHRS and CDR2 YFSETQ. In nucleotides, the CDR3 is TGCGCCAGCAGCGGGGGACAGGGTTTGGAGCAGTACTTC. It specifies CASSGGQGLEQYF.

The chain combines TRBV27 with TRBJ2-1; 9 bases align to TRBD1. The V and J ends lost 7 bases and 8 bases, in that order; junction bases with no gene match: 6. From germline, CDR1 is MNHEY and CDR2 SMNVEV (reference sequence). The CDR3 contains 13 residues. In DNA form, the CDR3 reads TGTGCCAGCATGCCCGGGACAGGGCATGAGCAGTTCTTC. Encoded protein: CASMPGTGHEQFF.

This clone was picked up a small number of times. The V gene is TRBV10-3, the J gene TRBJ2-5, with 14 bases lining up with TRBD2. This CDR3 is built from 15 residues. CDR1 ENHRY and CDR2 SYGVKD come from the germline V gene. V shed 3 bases, J shed 6 bases, and the junction held 3 bases outside the gene matches. CDR3 bases: TGTGCCATCAGTGATGGACTAGCGGGGGGACAGACCCAGTACTTC. It yields the protein CAISDGLAGGQTQYF.

The chain employs TRBV28 and TRBJ1-1; TRBD1 is a possible D gene (5 bases). Trimming pared 10 bases from V and 2 bases from J, leaving 14 bases between. The CDR3 has 13 amino acids. Per the germline V gene, CDR1 is MDHEN and CDR2 is SYDVKM. The CDR3 loop is CATRMTANTEAFF. The CDR3 DNA reads TGTGCCACCAGGATGACAGCTAACACTGAAGCTTTCTTT.